These 31 T cell receptor beta chains came from one sample sequenced in a study of long-term antiretroviral therapy in people with HIV. The assay used was immunoSEQ (version v3.0), run at survey level. TCRdb keeps only in-frame clones here, not all; method: immunoSEQ multiplex PCR. The sample has more than 20,000 clones, about 87% seen once. Sample: unsorted PBMCs, taken 1.8 years before starting antiretroviral therapy. The receptors derive from a man in his fifties or sixties with HIV.

The chain is built from TRBV7-9 and TRBJ1-1; 11 bases are shared with TRBD1. Germline CDR1 is SEHNR and CDR2 is FQNEAQ (reference sequence). The CDR3 runs 14 residues. Germline trimming cut 3 bases from V and 3 bases from J; bases unmatched to any gene: 0. The CDR3 DNA follows: TGTGCCAGCAGCTTGGGACAGGGGGACACTGAAGCTTTCTTT. This encodes CASSLGQGDTEAFF.

The V call is TRBV7-6, the J call TRBJ2-7; TRBD1 matches at 8 bases. The CDR3 is made up of 15 amino acids. Unmatched junction bases numbered 10, after V lost 1 base and J lost 8 bases. Germline loops: CDR1 SGHVS, CDR2 FNYEAQ. The CDR3 coding sequence is TGTGCCAGCAGCTTAGGGACAGGGCCCTACGAGCAGCAGTACTTC. Translated, it gives CASSLGTGPYEQQYF. The full variable domain, rest sourced from reference TRBV7-6 and TRBJ2-7, is GAGVSQSPRYKVTKRGQDVALRCDPISGHVSLYWYRQALGQGPEFLTYFNYEAQQDKSGLPNDRFSAERPEGSISTLTIQRTEQRDSAMYRCASSLGTGPYEQQYFGPGTRLTVT.

This clone turned up a few times. The chain has TRBV18 and TRBJ1-5, with 9 bases fitting TRBD1. Germline-derived CDR1 and CDR2 are KGHSH and LQKENI. V shed 3 bases, J shed 2 bases, and the junction held 5 bases outside the gene matches. This CDR3 is built from 16 residues. The CDR3 here is CASSPPGTGRNQPQHF. CDR3 DNA: TGTGCCAGCTCACCCCCGGGGACAGGGCGCAATCAGCCCCAGCATTTT. The full variable domain, its missing parts supplied by reference TRBV18 and TRBJ1-5, is NAGVMQNPRHLVRRRGQEARLRCSPMKGHSHVYWYRQLPEEGLKFMVYLQKENIIDESGMPKERFSAEFPKEGPSILRIQQVVRGDSAAYFCASSPPGTGRNQPQHFGDGTRLSIL.

The chain links TRBV5-1 to TRBJ2-7; 7 bases align to TRBD2. The CDR3 contains 15 residues. From germline, CDR1 is SGHRS and CDR2 YFSETQ. J lost 3 bases, V lost 0 bases, and 6 bases had no gene match. The CDR3 loop reads CASSLGSGLFYEQYF. Written as DNA, the CDR3 is TGCGCCAGCAGCTTGGGCTCGGGACTATTCTACGAGCAGTACTTC.

The rearrangement joins TRBV27 to TRBJ2-7; 9 nucleotides match TRBD1. The trim removed 5 bases at V and 2 bases at J, leaving 4 bases unmatched. CDR3 length equals 14 residues. Germline V gene lookup returns CDR1 MNHEY and CDR2 SMNVEV (reference sequence). The CDR3 spells CASSQRQGAYEQYF. CDR3 DNA: TGTGCCAGCAGTCAAAGACAGGGGGCCTACGAGCAGTACTTC.

In this sample, this clone turned up once. The J gene is TRBJ1-1, the V gene TRBV9, with D tentatively TRBD1 (5 bases). CDR3 length: 18 amino acids. V was trimmed by 3 bases and J by 0 bases, leaving 21 bases between them. Germline V gene data show CDR1 as SGDLS and CDR2 as YYNGEE. CDR3 residues: CASSGGYRDEDMNTEAFF. CDR3 bases: TGTGCCAGCAGCGGGGGTTATAGGGACGAAGATATGAACACTGAAGCTTTCTTT.

V and J are TRBV6-1 and TRBJ1-3; D uncertain. V was clipped by 8 bases and J by 0 bases, with 11 bases between them. The CDR3 sequence is 14 residues long. Per germline, CDR1 MNHNS and CDR2 SASEGT. The DNA for the CDR3 is TGTGCCAGCTCGTCTTTAGTCTCTGGAAACACCATATATTTT. Translated: CASSSLVSGNTIYF.

The chain joins TRBV9 to TRBJ2-7, with 11 bases lining up with TRBD1. Looked up from germline, CDR1 is SGDLS and CDR2 is YYNGEE. Trimming took 2 bases from V and 3 from J; bases not matched to a gene: 7. CDR3 length equals 16 residues. CDR3 in amino acids: CASSVSGQGAIYEQYF. The CDR3 DNA reads as TGTGCCAGCAGCGTCTCCGGACAGGGGGCGATCTACGAGCAGTACTTC.

The chain carries TRBV30 and TRBJ1-6, with D perhaps TRBD1 (6 bases). Germline V gene data show CDR1 as GTSNPN and CDR2 as SVGIG (reference sequence). Trimming took 2 bases from V and 0 from J, leaving 14 bases between them. The CDR3 is 17 amino acids. The CDR3 sequence is CAWSSATGSSYNSPLHF. As DNA, the CDR3 is TGTGCCTGGAGTTCTGCCACAGGGAGCTCCTATAATTCACCCCTCCACTTT.

The rearrangement links TRBV10-2 to TRBJ2-5; the D gene is possibly TRBD2 (7 bases). CDR3 size: 11 residues. Per germline, CDR1 WSHSY and CDR2 SAAADI. Trimming stripped 8 bases from V and 5 bases from J, with 9 bases between. The CDR3 sequence: CASGGAETQYF. In nucleotides, the CDR3 is TGCGCCAGCGGGGGGGCCGAGACCCAGTACTTC.

The V gene is TRBV5-1, the J gene TRBJ2-3; TRBD1 agrees at 10 bases. The CDR3 runs 16 residues. The V and J ends lost 3 bases and 3 bases, in that order; junction bases with no gene match: 7. CDR1 SGHRS and CDR2 YFSETQ come from the germline V gene. The CDR3 bases are TGCGCCAGCAGCTCCGCGACAGGGGGCGCGACAGATACGCAGTATTTT. Residues: CASSSATGGATDTQYF.

J is TRBJ2-4 and V is TRBV10-3; TRBD1 might be the D (6 bases). The CDR3 sequence is 14 residues long. In germline, CDR1 is ENHRY, CDR2 SYGVKD. The V end was cut by 4 bases, the J end by 7 bases, with 14 bases between. The CDR3 spells CAISGSGDGNIQYF. The CDR3 region has the DNA TGTGCCATCAGTGGGTCAGGGGATGGGAACATTCAGTACTTC.

This chain joins TRBV2 and TRBJ2-7; 7 positions match TRBD2. This CDR3 is 14 amino acids long. From germline, CDR1 is SNHLY and CDR2 FYNNEI. V gave up 6 bases and J gave up 2 bases; unmatched junction bases: 7. Written as DNA, the CDR3 is TGTGCCAGCAGCTTAGTCCGGGAGGCCTACGAGCAGTACTTC. Translated, it gives CASSLVREAYEQYF.

The chain recombines TRBV6-1 with TRBJ2-7; 10 positions agree with TRBD2. The germline V gene encodes CDR1 MNHNS and CDR2 SASEGT. Unmatched junction bases numbered 7, after V lost 6 bases and J lost 5 bases. The CDR3 contains 14 residues. This CDR3 reads CASRPGTSVDEQYF. The CDR3 nucleotides read TGTGCCAGCAGACCCGGGACTAGCGTCGACGAGCAGTACTTC.

The chain carries TRBV18 and TRBJ1-6, with D perhaps matching TRBD1 (6 bases). Trimming shortened V by 3 bases and J by 2 bases, and 14 bases separated the two germline ends. Germline values: CDR1 KGHSH, CDR2 LQKENI. This CDR3 is built from 17 residues. CDR3 sequence: CASSPGGSRAYNSPLHF. The CDR3, as DNA: TGTGCCAGCTCACCTGGGGGCTCTAGGGCCTATAATTCACCCCTCCACTTT.

This CDR3 is CASSFALISNQPQHF. The CDR3 nucleotides read TGTGCCAGCAGTTTTGCACTGATTAGCAATCAGCCCCAGCATTTT. V usage is TRBV28 and J usage is TRBJ1-5; D gene unclear. Looked up from germline, CDR1 is MDHEN and CDR2 is SYDVKM. Trimming removed 3 bases from V and 0 bases from J, with 9 bases in between. The CDR3 consists of 15 residues.

This chain joins TRBV5-1 and TRBJ2-7; 12 bases match TRBD2. The germline CDR1 and CDR2 sequences are SGHRS and YFSETQ. After removal of 4 bases from V and 3 bases from J, the junction contained 2 bases not matched to a gene. This CDR3 is 14 amino acids long. In DNA form, the CDR3 reads TGCGCCAGCAGCCGGACTAGCGGGGACTACGAGCAGTACTTC. This codes for CASSRTSGDYEQYF.

The gene calls are TRBV5-1 and TRBJ2-3, with 8 bases identical to TRBD1. V was pared by 0 bases and J by 4 bases, with 7 bases of the junction left unmatched. Germline CDR1 SGHRS, CDR2 YFSETQ. The CDR3 covers 16 residues. The DNA of the CDR3 is TGCGCCAGCAGCTTGGGGGACAGGTATTTCCCAGATACGCAGTATTTT. Translated: CASSLGDRYFPDTQYF.

V usage is TRBV7-8 and J usage is TRBJ1-2, with no clear D. This CDR3 comprises 12 residues. Germline CDR1 reads SGHVS; CDR2 reads FQNEAQ. With 5 bases removed from V and 7 bases from J, the gap between germline ends came to 11 bases. The CDR3 bases are TGTGCCAGCAGCCGGGCGGAGCGTGGCTACACCTTC. Translating it yields CASSRAERGYTF.

The chain carries TRBV14 and TRBJ1-1; D not resolved. Trimming removed 0 bases from V and 3 bases from J, with 5 bases in between. This CDR3 spans 13 amino acids. Germline V CDR1 and CDR2: SGHDN, FVKESK. The CDR3 DNA reads TGTGCCAGCAGCCAAGATCAGGACACTGAAGCTTTCTTT. This encodes CASSQDQDTEAFF.

The rearrangement uses TRBV6-6 and TRBJ1-1, with D possibly TRBD1 on 5 matching bases. CDR3 length equals 13 residues. From germline, CDR1 is MNHNY and CDR2 SVGAGI (reference sequence). V lost 0 bases to trimming and J lost 7 bases, with 9 bases between them. CDR3 sequence reads: CASSYSLGVEAFF. The CDR3 coding sequence is TGTGCCAGCAGTTACTCTTTGGGGGTTGAAGCTTTCTTT.

This chain connects TRBV29-1 to TRBJ1-5; weak D call: TRBD1 (5 bases). Germline V gene sequence: CDR1 SQVTM, CDR2 ANQGSEA. This CDR3 region has 12 residues. V gave up 6 bases and J gave up 4 bases, with 10 bases separating them. The CDR3 protein is CSVGAENQPQHF. In DNA, the CDR3 is TGCAGCGTCGGGGCAGAGAATCAGCCCCAGCATTTT. Drawing the rest from reference TRBV29-1 and TRBJ1-5, the complete variable domain is SAVISQKPSRDICQRGTSLTIQCQVDSQVTMMFWYRQQPGQSLTLIATANQGSEATYESGFVIDKFPISRPNLTFSTLTVSNMSPEDSSIYLCSVGAENQPQHFGDGTRLSIL.

V usage is TRBV10-3 and J usage is TRBJ2-2; 15 bases fit TRBD2. This CDR3 has 18 residues. Germline V gene sequence: CDR1 ENHRY, CDR2 SYGVKD. Unmatched junction bases numbered 7, after V lost 5 bases and J lost 3 bases. CDR3 in amino acids: CAISTWTSGGGYTGELFF. CDR3 sequence (DNA): TGTGCCATCAGTACCTGGACTAGCGGGGGGGGATACACCGGGGAGCTGTTTTTT.

The V and J genes are TRBV29-1 and TRBJ2-5; TRBD2 is a possible D gene (5 bases). Germline V lookup: CDR1 SQVTM, CDR2 ANQGSEA. The germline V and J ends were trimmed by 7 bases and 2 bases, with 11 bases remaining between them. This CDR3 is built from 12 residues. The CDR3, as DNA: TGCAGCGGTAGATCGGGGCAAGAGACCCAGTACTTC. This encodes CSGRSGQETQYF.

This clone is a singleton in its sample. The chain is built from TRBV5-1 and TRBJ1-4, with 9 bases aligning to TRBD1. The CDR3 sequence is 14 residues long. From germline, CDR1 is SGHRS and CDR2 YFSETQ. The junction had 4 bases not matched to a gene; V was cut back by 4 bases and J by 6 bases. CDR3 in DNA: TGCGCCAGCAGCCTGGGACAGGGAGATGAAAAACTGTTTTTT. Protein sequence: CASSLGQGDEKLFF.

J is TRBJ2-3 and V is TRBV10-3; 11 bases align to TRBD1. The CDR3 is made up of 17 amino acids. J gave up 0 bases and V 4 bases, and 6 bases lay outside the gene matches. Germline lookup yields CDR1 ENHRY and CDR2 SYGVKD. CDR3 in DNA: TGTGCCATCAGTGCCCGGGACAGGGGGTCTAGCACAGATACGCAGTATTTT. It encodes CAISARDRGSSTDTQYF.

The CDR3 DNA follows: TGTGCCAGCTCACCAGGGACAGGGCTGGGCGAGACCCAGTACTTC. Translated, it gives CASSPGTGLGETQYF. The chain uses TRBV18 and TRBJ2-5; 9 positions agree with TRBD1. The germline V gene has CDR1 KGHSH and CDR2 LQKENI. The CDR3 sequence is 15 residues long. V lost 2 bases, J lost 5 bases, and 6 bases stayed unmatched.

The rearrangement joins TRBV29-1 to TRBJ2-7; tentatively, D is TRBD2 (6 bases). The germline V gene encodes CDR1 SQVTM and CDR2 ANQGSEA. The V end was cut by 2 bases, the J end by 2 bases, with 10 bases between. The CDR3 consists of 13 residues. The CDR3 region has the DNA TGCAGCGTTGAAAGCGGGTCGACCTACGAGCAGTACTTC. Translated, it gives CSVESGSTYEQYF.

The V and J genes are TRBV4-2 and TRBJ2-5, with D tentatively TRBD1 (6 bases). V was shortened by 0 bases and J by 4 bases, with 12 bases between the two germline ends. Germline values: CDR1 LGHNA, CDR2 YNFKEQ. The CDR3 has 15 amino acids. The CDR3 DNA reads as TGTGCCAGCAGCCAAGATTCCCCAGGGGCAGAGACCCAGTACTTC. Translation gives CASSQDSPGAETQYF.

V usage is TRBV4-1 and J usage is TRBJ2-2; 8 bases fit TRBD2. Germline V lookup: CDR1 MGHRA, CDR2 YSYEKL. The CDR3 has 14 residues. The V gene end was trimmed by 4 bases and the J gene end by 7 bases; junction bases not matched to a gene: 5. The CDR3 DNA reads TGCGCCAGCAGCCTGAATGCGGGGGGCGGGGAGCTGTTTTTT. Its translation: CASSLNAGGGELFF.

This chain connects TRBV30 to TRBJ1-6, with 7 bases matching TRBD1. The CDR3 runs 16 residues. Germline loops: CDR1 GTSNPN, CDR2 SVGIG (reference sequence). V was clipped by 0 bases and J by 10 bases; unmatched bases: 12. The CDR3 DNA sequence: TGTGCCTGGAGTGTACTCCGGGACAGCGGGGGGTCACCCCTCCACTTT. It specifies CAWSVLRDSGGSPLHF.